Listed below are T cell receptor beta chains from one sample, sequenced in a study of human CD4 T cells and Enterobacteriaceae. Method: immunoSEQ multiplex PCR; TCRdb's copy keeps in-frame clones and lacks some. This table has some 29,000 clones, approximately 80% appearing once. The sequenced sample was memory CD4+ T cells from blood. Source of these receptors: a human donor in good health. The CDR3 runs from the conserved cysteine through the conserved F or W.

J gene | V gene | CDR3 protein
TRBJ2-1 | TRBV30 | CAHSSVGGYNEQFF
TRBJ2-7 | TRBV10-2 | CASSDASGSSYEQYF
TRBJ1-5 | TRBV2 | CASSEEQGANQPQHF
TRBJ2-5 | TRBV7-3 | CASSLTPSAETQYF
TRBJ2-7 | TRBV18 | CASSPATSGYEQYF
TRBJ2-7 | TRBV18 | CASSPDSYGEQYF
TRBJ2-1 | TRBV10-2 | CASSGGLAVYNEQFF
TRBJ2-1 | TRBV10-2 | CASSGLYNEQFF
TRBJ1-1 | TRBV21-1 | CASSKALGTDVNTEAFF
TRBJ2-7 | TRBV28 | CASRGRNSEQYF
TRBJ1-1 | TRBV7-9 | CASSLADPKNTEAFF
TRBJ1-2 | TRBV15 | CATSRPGSGTNYGYTF
TRBJ2-6 | TRBV27 | CASSGINSGANVLTF
TRBJ2-7 | TRBV28 | CASRTPGSYEQYF
TRBJ1-5 | TRBV2 | CASSEQGNQPQHF
TRBJ1-1 | TRBV5-4 | CASFQGRNTEAFF
TRBJ2-4 | TRBV4-2 | CASSQEESGGWAKNIQYF
TRBJ2-3 | TRBV7-3 | CASQEGRGIHTQYF
TRBJ1-2 | TRBV29-1 | CSEGGSYGYTF
TRBJ1-2 | TRBV7-3 | CASSSGQGGGYTF
TRBJ1-1 | TRBV14 | CASSPRQRGTEAFF
TRBJ2-7 | TRBV18 | CASSPPGLAGGTYEQYF
TRBJ2-3 | TRBV25-1 | CASSEYPGTQYF
TRBJ2-7 | TRBV2 | CASGARGYEQYF
TRBJ1-1 | TRBV5-1 | CASSFTVGEEMNTEAFF
TRBJ2-5 | TRBV7-6 | CASRGQAGETQYF
TRBJ1-1 | TRBV6-5 | CASSYSLGQGGTEAFF